The 7 T cell receptor beta chains below were found in one sample sequenced in a study of cytomegalovirus exposure and HLA in healthy donors. 60 Vbeta and 13 Jbeta primers were used in PCR. The protocol was immunoSEQ multiplex PCR, while the TCRdb copy is restricted to in-frame clones and leaves out a portion. Here the sample spans over 150,000 clones, 82% being singletons. Sequences were obtained from PBMCs. These TCRs come from a girl aged 5-17 years in good health and CMV-seropositive.

CDR3 nucleotide sequence: TGTGCCAGCAGCAAGACCGCCGGCGGTTCCGGACTAGCGGGGACCACCTACGAGCAGTACTTC. It is translated as CASSKTAGGSGLAGTTYEQYF. V and J are TRBV21-1 and TRBJ2-7; no check of the table's D call, TRBD2, against the DNA was made. TRBV21-1 is flagged as a pseudogene. The CDR3 has 21 amino acids.

V gene TRBV28 combines with J gene TRBJ1-4; 7 bases match TRBD1. CDR1 is MDHEN, CDR2 SYDVKM, per germline. The junction had 11 bases not matched to a gene; V was cut back by 5 bases and J by 2 bases. The CDR3 has 17 amino acids. For the CDR3, the DNA is TGTGCCAGCAGTATAGGTCAGGGGGTGTGGACTAATGAAAAACTGTTTTTT. Residues: CASSIGQGVWTNEKLFF.

The chain recombines TRBV29-1 with TRBJ1-2, with D possibly matching TRBD1 (6 bases). Germline CDR1 and CDR2: SQVTM and ANQGSEA. There are 11 residues in the CDR3. Trimming stripped 4 bases from V and 8 bases from J, with 11 bases between. The DNA for the CDR3 is TGCAGCGTTGGGTACAGGGAGGGCTACACCTTC. Protein product: CSVGYREGYTF.

This clone occurred a few times. The rearrangement joins TRBV27 to TRBJ2-2; TRBD1 matches 7 bases. CDR3 length equals 15 residues. CDR1 and CDR2 (germline): MNHEY, SMNVEV (reference sequence). J gave up 2 bases and V 5 bases, and 5 bases lay outside the gene matches. CDR3 in amino acids: CASSERQGNTGELFF. The DNA for the CDR3 is TGTGCCAGCAGTGAGCGACAGGGTAACACCGGGGAGCTGTTTTTT.

V is TRBV2 and J is TRBJ2-7; TRBD1 agrees at 11 bases. V was clipped by 4 bases and J by 2 bases; unmatched bases: 1. Germline V gene lookup returns CDR1 SNHLY and CDR2 FYNNEI. CDR3 length equals 14 residues. CDR3 in amino acids: CASSGGQGAYEQYF. CDR3 nucleotide sequence: TGTGCCAGCAGTGGGGGACAGGGGGCCTACGAGCAGTACTTC.

The rearrangement links TRBV5-1 to TRBJ1-1; D remains ambiguous. CDR3 length: 15 residues. Germline V gene data show CDR1 as SGHRS and CDR2 as YFSETQ. Trimming stripped 6 bases from V and 11 bases from J, with 26 bases between. The CDR3: CASTSLPGGGKSAFF. CDR3 coding DNA: TGCGCCAGCACCTCCCTCCCGGGTGGAGGAAAATCGGCTTTCTTT.

V gene TRBV4-1 combines with J gene TRBJ2-5; unclear D gene. Per germline, CDR1 MGHRA and CDR2 YSYEKL. CDR3 length: 12 amino acids. V was shortened by 4 bases and J by 4 bases, with 7 bases between the two germline ends. The CDR3 nucleotides read TGCGCCAGCAGCCCCGATAGAGAGACCCAGTACTTC. Encoded protein: CASSPDRETQYF.